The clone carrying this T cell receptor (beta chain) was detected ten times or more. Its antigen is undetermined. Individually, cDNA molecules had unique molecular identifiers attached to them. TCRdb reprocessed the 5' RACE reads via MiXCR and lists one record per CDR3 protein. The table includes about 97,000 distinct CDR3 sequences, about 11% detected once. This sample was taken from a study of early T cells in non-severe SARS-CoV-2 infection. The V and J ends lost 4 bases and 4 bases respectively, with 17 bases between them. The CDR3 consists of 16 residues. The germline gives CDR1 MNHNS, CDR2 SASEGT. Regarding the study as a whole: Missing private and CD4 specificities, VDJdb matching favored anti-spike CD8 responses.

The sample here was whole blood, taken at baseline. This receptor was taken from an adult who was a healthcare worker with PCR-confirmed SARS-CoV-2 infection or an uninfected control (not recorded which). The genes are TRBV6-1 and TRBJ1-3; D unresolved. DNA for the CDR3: TGTGCCAGCAGTGCTGTTTCGAGCAATCTGGGAAACACCATATATTTT. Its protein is CASSAVSSNLGNTIYF.